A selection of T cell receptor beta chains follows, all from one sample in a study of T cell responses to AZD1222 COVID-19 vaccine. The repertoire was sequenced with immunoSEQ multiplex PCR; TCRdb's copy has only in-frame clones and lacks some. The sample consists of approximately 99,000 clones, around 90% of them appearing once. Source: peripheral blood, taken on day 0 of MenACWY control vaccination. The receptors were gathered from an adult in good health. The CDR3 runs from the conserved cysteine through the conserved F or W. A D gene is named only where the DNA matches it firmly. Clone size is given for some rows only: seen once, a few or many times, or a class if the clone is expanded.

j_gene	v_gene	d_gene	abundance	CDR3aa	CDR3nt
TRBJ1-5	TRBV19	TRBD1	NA	CASKQGDQPQHF	TGTGCCAGTAAACAGGGGGATCAGCCCCAGCATTTT
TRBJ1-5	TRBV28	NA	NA	CASSLEVGSNQPQHF	TGTGCCAGCAGTTTGGAGGTTGGTAGCAATCAGCCCCAGCATTTT
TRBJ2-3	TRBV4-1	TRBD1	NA	CASSPGQGGTTDTQYF	TGCGCCAGCAGCCCCGGACAGGGGGGGACCACAGATACGCAGTATTTT
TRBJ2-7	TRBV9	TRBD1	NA	CASSETGGNEQYF	TGTGCCAGCAGCGAGACAGGGGGCAACGAGCAGTACTTC
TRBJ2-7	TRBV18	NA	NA	CASSLQDSSYEQYF	TGTGCCAGCTCACTCCAGGACAGTTCATACGAGCAGTACTTC
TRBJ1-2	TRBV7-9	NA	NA	CASSLVGAPYGYTF	TGTGCCAGCAGCTTAGTGGGGGCCCCCTATGGCTACACCTTC
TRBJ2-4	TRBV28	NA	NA	CASSLGAAGGRDIQYF	TGTGCCAGCAGTTTGGGGGCGGCAGGGGGGAGGGACATTCAGTACTTC
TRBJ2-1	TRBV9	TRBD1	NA	CASSVVRDRGDEQFF	TGTGCCAGCAGCGTAGTCCGTGACAGGGGTGATGAGCAGTTCTTC
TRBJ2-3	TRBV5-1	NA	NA	CASSSIGGPGTDTQYF	TGCGCCAGCAGCTCCATCGGGGGGCCGGGCACAGATACGCAGTATTTT
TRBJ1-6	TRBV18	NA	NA	CASSAGDPYNSPLHF	TGTGCCAGCTCAGCAGGAGACCCTTATAATTCACCCCTCCACTTT
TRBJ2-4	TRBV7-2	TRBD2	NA	CASSTDSSGGYIQYF	TGTGCCAGCAGCACAGATAGTAGCGGGGGGTACATTCAGTACTTC
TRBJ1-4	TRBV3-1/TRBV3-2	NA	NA	CASSVEGTATNEKLFF	TGTGCCAGCAGCGTCGAGGGAACTGCAACTAATGAAAAACTGTTTTTT
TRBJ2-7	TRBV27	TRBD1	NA	CASSPSTGAFSYEQYF	TGTGCCAGCAGCCCTAGTACAGGGGCCTTCTCCTACGAGCAGTACTTC
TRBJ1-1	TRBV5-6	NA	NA	CASSLFRGPNTEAFF	TGTGCCAGCAGCTTGTTTCGGGGGCCGAACACTGAAGCTTTCTTT
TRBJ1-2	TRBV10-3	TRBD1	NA	CAISESTGGSVYGYTF	TGTGCCATCAGTGAGTCAACAGGGGGCTCGGTCTATGGCTACACCTTC
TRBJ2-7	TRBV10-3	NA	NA	CAISESAREQYF	TGTGCCATCAGTGAGTCGGCCCGCGAGCAGTACTTC
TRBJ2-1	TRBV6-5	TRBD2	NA	CASTASGGAVREQFF	TGTGCCAGCACGGCTAGCGGGGGGGCCGTCCGCGAGCAGTTCTTC
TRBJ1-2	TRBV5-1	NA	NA	CASSFWYSRTYGYTF	TGCGCCAGCAGCTTTTGGTATTCACGGACCTATGGCTACACCTTC
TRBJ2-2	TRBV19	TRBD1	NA	CASSSTGLVGELFF	TGTGCCAGTAGTTCGACAGGGTTGGTCGGGGAGCTGTTTTTT
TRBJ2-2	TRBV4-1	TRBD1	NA	CASSPRTGNTGELFF	TGCGCCAGCAGCCCCCGGACAGGGAACACCGGGGAGCTGTTTTTT
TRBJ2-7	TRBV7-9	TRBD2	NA	CASSLALAGGFYEQYF	TGTGCCAGCAGCTTAGCGCTAGCGGGGGGTTTCTACGAGCAGTACTTC
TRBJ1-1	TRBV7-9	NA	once	CASSLAPGAQGAFF	TGTGCCAGCAGCTTAGCCCCCGGGGCCCAGGGGGCTTTCTTT
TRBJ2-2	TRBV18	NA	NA	CASSRGHAGTGELFF	TGTGCCAGCTCACGGGGACACGCCGGCACCGGGGAGCTGTTTTTT
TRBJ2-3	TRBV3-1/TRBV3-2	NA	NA	CASSHADSTDTQYF	TGTGCCAGCAGCCACGCAGACAGCACAGATACGCAGTATTTT
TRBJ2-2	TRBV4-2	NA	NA	CASSQDRNTGELFF	TGTGCCAGCAGCCAAGACCGGAACACCGGGGAGCTGTTTTTT
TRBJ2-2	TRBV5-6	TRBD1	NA	CASTLRRGTGNTGELFF	TGTGCCAGCACCCTCAGGCGCGGGACAGGGAACACCGGGGAGCTGTTTTTT
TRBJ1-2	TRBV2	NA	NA	CASSDGQGNYGYTF	TGTGCCAGCAGTGATGGCCAGGGGAACTATGGCTACACCTTC
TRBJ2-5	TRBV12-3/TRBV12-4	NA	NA	CASSLTDQETQYF	TGTGCCAGCAGTTTGACGGATCAAGAGACCCAGTACTTC
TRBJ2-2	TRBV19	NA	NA	CASRLGDSDTGELFF	TGTGCCAGTAGGCTCGGGGATAGCGACACCGGGGAGCTGTTTTTT
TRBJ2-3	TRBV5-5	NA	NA	CASSPTVRSPLTDTQYF	TGTGCCAGCAGCCCGACCGTGCGGAGCCCCCTCACAGATACGCAGTATTTT
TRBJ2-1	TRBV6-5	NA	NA	CASSTQGLFNEQFF	TGTGCCAGCAGCACCCAGGGCCTCTTCAATGAGCAGTTCTTC
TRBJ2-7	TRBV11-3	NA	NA	CASSLDRDAGYEQYF	TGTGCCAGCAGCTTAGATCGAGACGCGGGGTACGAGCAGTACTTC
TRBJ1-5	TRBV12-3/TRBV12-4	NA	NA	CASSTGFNQPQHF	TGTGCCAGCAGCACAGGGTTTAATCAGCCCCAGCATTTT
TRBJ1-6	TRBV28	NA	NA	CASTPGAGASPLHF	TGTGCCAGCACCCCGGGGGCCGGGGCATCACCCCTCCACTTT
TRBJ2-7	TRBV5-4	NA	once	CASSAGGLDSYEQYF	TGTGCCAGCAGCGCCGGGGGACTCGACTCCTACGAGCAGTACTTC
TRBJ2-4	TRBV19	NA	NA	CASSNLELAKNIQYF	TGTGCCAGTAGTAACTTAGAATTAGCCAAAAACATTCAGTACTTC
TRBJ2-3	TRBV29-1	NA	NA	CSGLGGAGTDTQYF	TGCAGCGGGCTAGGGGGCGCGGGAACAGATACGCAGTATTTT
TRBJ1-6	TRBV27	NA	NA	CASSFGYGSPLHF	TGTGCCAGCAGTTTCGGATACGGTTCACCCCTCCACTTT
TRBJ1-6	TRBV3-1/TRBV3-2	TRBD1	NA	CASSRTGGDSPLHF	TGTGCCAGCAGCCGGACAGGGGGGGATTCACCCCTCCACTTT
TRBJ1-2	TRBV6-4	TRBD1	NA	CASSDASRGQGYTF	TGTGCCAGCAGTGACGCCAGCAGGGGGCAGGGCTACACCTTC
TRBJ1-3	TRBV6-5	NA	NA	CASSSDEVGNTIYF	TGTGCCAGCAGTTCCGACGAGGTTGGAAACACCATATATTTT
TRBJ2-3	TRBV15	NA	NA	CATSTEGSARGKTDTQYF	TGTGCCACCAGCACCGAGGGCTCTGCGCGGGGAAAAACAGATACGCAGTATTTT
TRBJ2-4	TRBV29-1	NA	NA	CSVASGTLAKNIQYF	TGCAGCGTTGCATCAGGGACCCTAGCCAAAAACATTCAGTACTTC
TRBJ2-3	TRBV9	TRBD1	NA	CASSPTGGPDTQYF	TGTGCCAGCAGCCCGACAGGGGGCCCAGATACGCAGTATTTT
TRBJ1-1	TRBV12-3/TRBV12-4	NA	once	CASIQGRGEAFF	TGTGCCAGCATCCAGGGGAGGGGTGAAGCTTTCTTT
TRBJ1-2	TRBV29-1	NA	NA	CSVSSDGYTF	TGCAGCGTAAGCAGCGATGGCTACACCTTC
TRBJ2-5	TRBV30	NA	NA	CAWSPWGGRGWKTQYF	TGTGCCTGGAGCCCCTGGGGCGGAAGAGGGTGGAAGACCCAGTACTTC
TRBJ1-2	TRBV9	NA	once	CASSPQTGAYGYTF	TGTGCCAGCAGCCCCCAGACAGGAGCTTATGGCTACACCTTC